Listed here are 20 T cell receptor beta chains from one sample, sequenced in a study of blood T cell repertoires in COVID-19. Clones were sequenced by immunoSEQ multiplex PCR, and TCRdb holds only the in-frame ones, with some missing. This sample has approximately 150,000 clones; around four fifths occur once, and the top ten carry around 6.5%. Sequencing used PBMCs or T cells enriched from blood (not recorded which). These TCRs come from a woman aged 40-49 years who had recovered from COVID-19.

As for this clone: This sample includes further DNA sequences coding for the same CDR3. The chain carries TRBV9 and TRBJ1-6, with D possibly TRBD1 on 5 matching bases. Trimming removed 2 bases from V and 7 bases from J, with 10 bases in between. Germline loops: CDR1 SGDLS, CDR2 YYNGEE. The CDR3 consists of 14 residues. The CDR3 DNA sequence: TGTGCCAGCAGCGTCGACAGTTTGAATTCACCCCTCCACTTT. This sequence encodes CASSVDSLNSPLHF.

The DNA of the CDR3 is TGTGCCAGCAGCTTTAAGATAGGGGATGAAGCTTTCTTT. Residues: CASSFKIGDEAFF. V gene TRBV7-2 combines with J gene TRBJ1-1; D is perhaps TRBD1 (5 bases). The V end lost 3 bases, the J end lost 7 bases, and 12 bases lay between the germline ends. Germline CDR1 SGHTA, CDR2 FQGNSA. This CDR3 region has 13 residues. Full variable domain (missing parts from reference TRBV7-2 and TRBJ1-1): GAGVSQSPSNKVTEKGKDVELRCDPISGHTALYWYRQSLGQGLEFLIYFQGNSAPDKSGLPSDRFSAERTGGSVSTLTIQRTQQEDSAVYLCASSFKIGDEAFFGQGTRLTVV.

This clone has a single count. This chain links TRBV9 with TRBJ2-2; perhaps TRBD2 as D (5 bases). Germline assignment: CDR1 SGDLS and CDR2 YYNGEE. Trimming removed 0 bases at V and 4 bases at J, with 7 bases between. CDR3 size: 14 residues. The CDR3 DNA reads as TGTGCCAGCAGCGTAGAACTAGTCACCGGGGAGCTGTTTTTT. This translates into CASSVELVTGELFF. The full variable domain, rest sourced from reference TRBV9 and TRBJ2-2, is DSGVTQTPKHLITATGQRVTLRCSPRSGDLSVYWYQQSLDQGLQFLIQYYNGEERAKGNILERFSAQQFPDLHSELNLSSLELGDSALYFCASSVELVTGELFFGEGSRLTVL.

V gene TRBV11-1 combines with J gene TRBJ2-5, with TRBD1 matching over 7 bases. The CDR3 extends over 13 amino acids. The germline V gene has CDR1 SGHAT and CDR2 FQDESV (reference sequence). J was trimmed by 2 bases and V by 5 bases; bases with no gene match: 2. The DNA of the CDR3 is TGTGCCAGCAGCAGGACAGGTCAAGAGACCCAGTACTTC. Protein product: CASSRTGQETQYF.

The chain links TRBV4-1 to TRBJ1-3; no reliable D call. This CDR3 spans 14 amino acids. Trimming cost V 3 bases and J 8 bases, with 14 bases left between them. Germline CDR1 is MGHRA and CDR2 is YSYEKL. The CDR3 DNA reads TGCGCCAGCAGCCACCAACCCCCAGGTGACACCATATATTTT. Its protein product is CASSHQPPGDTIYF.

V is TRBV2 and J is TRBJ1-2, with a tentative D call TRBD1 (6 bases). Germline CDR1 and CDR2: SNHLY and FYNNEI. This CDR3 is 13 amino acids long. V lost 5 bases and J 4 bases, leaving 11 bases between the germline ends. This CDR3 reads CASSLTGGYGYTF. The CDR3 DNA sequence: TGTGCCAGCAGTCTGACAGGAGGCTATGGCTACACCTTC.

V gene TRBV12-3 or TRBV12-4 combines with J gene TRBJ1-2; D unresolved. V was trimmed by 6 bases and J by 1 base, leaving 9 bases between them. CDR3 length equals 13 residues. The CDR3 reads CASSPNFNYGYTF. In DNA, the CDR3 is TGTGCCAGCAGCCCCAACTTTAACTATGGCTACACCTTC.

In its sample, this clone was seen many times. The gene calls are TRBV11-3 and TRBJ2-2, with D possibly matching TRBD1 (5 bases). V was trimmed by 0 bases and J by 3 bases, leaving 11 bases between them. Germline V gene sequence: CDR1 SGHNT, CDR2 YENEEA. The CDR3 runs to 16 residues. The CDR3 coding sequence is TGTGCCAGCAGCTTAGAAACCAGGGTTCACACCGGGGAGCTGTTTTTT. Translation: CASSLETRVHTGELFF.

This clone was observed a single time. The DNA for the CDR3 is TGCGCCAGCAGCTCGAAATCAGGGGTGGAGACCCAGTACTTC. Protein sequence: CASSSKSGVETQYF. J is TRBJ2-5 and V is TRBV5-1; D is possibly TRBD1 (6 bases). CDR3 length equals 14 residues. CDR1 SGHRS and CDR2 YFSETQ come from the germline V gene. V was shortened by 3 bases and J by 5 bases, with 14 bases between the two germline ends.

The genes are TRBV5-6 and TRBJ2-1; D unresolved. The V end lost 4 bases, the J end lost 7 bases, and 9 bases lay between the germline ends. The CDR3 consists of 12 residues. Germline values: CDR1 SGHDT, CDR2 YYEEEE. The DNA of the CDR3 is TGTGCCAGCAGCCCTGTTCAGAATGAGCAGTTCTTC. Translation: CASSPVQNEQFF.

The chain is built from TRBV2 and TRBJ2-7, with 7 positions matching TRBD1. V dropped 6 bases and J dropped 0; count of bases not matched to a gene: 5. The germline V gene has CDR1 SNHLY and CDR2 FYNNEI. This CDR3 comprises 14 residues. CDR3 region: CASSRQGSSYEQYF. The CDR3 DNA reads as TGTGCCAGCAGCCGACAGGGTAGCTCCTACGAGCAGTACTTC.

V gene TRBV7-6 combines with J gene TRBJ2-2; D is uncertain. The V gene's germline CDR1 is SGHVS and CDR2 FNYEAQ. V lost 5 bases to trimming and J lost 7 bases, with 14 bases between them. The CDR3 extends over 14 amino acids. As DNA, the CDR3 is TGTGCCAGCAGCCTCGATGTCCGGTTCGGGGAGCTGTTTTTT. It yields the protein CASSLDVRFGELFF.

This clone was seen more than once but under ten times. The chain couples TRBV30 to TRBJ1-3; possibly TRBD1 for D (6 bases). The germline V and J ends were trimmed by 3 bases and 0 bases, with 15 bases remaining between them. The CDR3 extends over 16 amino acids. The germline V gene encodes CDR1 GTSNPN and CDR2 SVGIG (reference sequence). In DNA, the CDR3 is TGTGCCTGGAGCTGGAGGACAGCACACTCTGGAAACACCATATATTTT. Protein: CAWSWRTAHSGNTIYF.

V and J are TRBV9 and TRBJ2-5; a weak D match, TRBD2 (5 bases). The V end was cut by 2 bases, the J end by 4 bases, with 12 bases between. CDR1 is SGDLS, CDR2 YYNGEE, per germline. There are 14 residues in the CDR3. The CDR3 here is CASSVASGGETQYF. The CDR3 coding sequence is TGTGCCAGCAGCGTTGCGAGCGGCGGAGAGACCCAGTACTTC.

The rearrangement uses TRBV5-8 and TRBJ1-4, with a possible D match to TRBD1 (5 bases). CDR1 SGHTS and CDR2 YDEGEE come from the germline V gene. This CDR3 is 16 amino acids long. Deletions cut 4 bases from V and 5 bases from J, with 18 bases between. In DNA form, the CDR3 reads TGTGCCAGCAGCCAGGGTCGCGGGGCCCGAAATGAAAAACTGTTTTTT. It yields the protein CASSQGRGARNEKLFF.

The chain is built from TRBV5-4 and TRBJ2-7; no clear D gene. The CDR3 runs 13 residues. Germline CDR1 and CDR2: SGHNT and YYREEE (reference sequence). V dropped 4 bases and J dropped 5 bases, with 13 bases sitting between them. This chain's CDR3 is CASSPERGNEQYF. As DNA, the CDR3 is TGTGCCAGCAGCCCGGAAAGAGGCAACGAGCAGTACTTC.

CDR3 coding DNA: TGTGCCAGCTTCCGTGATGAAAAACTGTTTTTT. It codes for CASFRDEKLFF. This chain uses TRBV18 with TRBJ1-4; D unclear. Trimming shortened V by 7 bases and J by 6 bases, and 6 bases separated the two germline ends. Germline V gene sequence: CDR1 KGHSH, CDR2 LQKENI. This CDR3 is built from 11 residues.

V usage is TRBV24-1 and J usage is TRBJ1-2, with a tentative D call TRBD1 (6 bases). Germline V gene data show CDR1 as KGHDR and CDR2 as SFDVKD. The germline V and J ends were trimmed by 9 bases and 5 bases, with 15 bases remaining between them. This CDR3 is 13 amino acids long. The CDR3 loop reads CATADSRGYGYTF. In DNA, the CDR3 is TGTGCCACCGCGGACAGTCGAGGGTATGGCTACACCTTC.

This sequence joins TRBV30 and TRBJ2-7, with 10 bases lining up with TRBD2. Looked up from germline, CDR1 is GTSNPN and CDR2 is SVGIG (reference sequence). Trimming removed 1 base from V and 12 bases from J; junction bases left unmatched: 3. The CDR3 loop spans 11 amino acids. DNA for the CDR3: TGTGCCTGGAGTGGTAGCGGGAGGTGGTACTTC. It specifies CAWSGSGRWYF.

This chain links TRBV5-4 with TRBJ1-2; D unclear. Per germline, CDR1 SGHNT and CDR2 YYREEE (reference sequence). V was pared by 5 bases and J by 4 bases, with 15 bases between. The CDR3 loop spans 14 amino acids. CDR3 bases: TGTGCCAGCAGTCCAAGCTCAACCACCTATGGCTACACCTTC. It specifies CASSPSSTTYGYTF.